These T cell receptor beta chains were read from a single sample in a study of cytomegalovirus exposure and HLA in healthy donors. Using immunoSEQ multiplex PCR, the repertoire was profiled, and TCRdb retains in-frame clones only, with some absent. The table includes 99,000 or so clones, about 81% detected once. The sequenced sample was PBMCs. The source of these receptors is a man under 40 in good health and CMV-seronegative. CDR3s include the opening cysteine and the closing phenylalanine or tryptophan. The D gene is left open where the match is weak. Clone size, where shown, is once, few, many, or a class for clones that have expanded.

>TRBV28|once|TRBJ2-2|TRBD1
TGTGCCAGCAGGGAGACCGGGACAGTGAGCACCGGGGAGCTGTTTTTT
CASRETGTVSTGELFF
>TRBV5-6|NA|TRBJ1-5|NA
TGTGCCAGCAGCTCGAGATCCAATCAGCCCCAGCATTTT
CASSSRSNQPQHF
>TRBV6-1|NA|TRBJ1-2|NA
TGTGCCAGCAGGAGGGAGAGTAACTATGGCTACACCTTC
CASRRESNYGYTF
>TRBV7-2|NA|TRBJ1-1|NA
TGTGCCAGCAGCCACGGGGGGGGGCCCGAAGCTTTCTTT
CASSHGGGPEAFF
>TRBV4-1|NA|TRBJ1-6|NA
TGCGCCAGCAGCCAAGATCCTCGGAGCTCCTATAATTCACCCCTCCACTTT
CASSQDPRSSYNSPLHF
>TRBV12-5|NA|TRBJ1-1|TRBD1
TGTGCTAGTGGTTCCGAGGGGGCGCACACTGAAGCTTTCTTT
CASGSEGAHTEAFF
>TRBV5-1|NA|TRBJ2-1|TRBD2
TGCGCCAGCAGCCCGGGGAGCGGGGCATACAATGAGCAGTTCTTC
CASSPGSGAYNEQFF
>TRBV10-3|NA|TRBJ2-1|TRBD2
TGTGCCATCAGTGGCAAATCCGGGACTAGCGGGAATAGTGAGCAGTTCTTC
CAISGKSGTSGNSEQFF
>TRBV7-9|NA|TRBJ2-1|NA
TGTGCCAGCAGCGGGGGGACAGATCCCTACAATGAGCAGTTCTTC
CASSGGTDPYNEQFF
>TRBV5-8|NA|TRBJ2-3|TRBD2
TGTGCCAGCAGCTTGGCTAGCGGGAGTCTGGCAGATACGCAGTATTTT
CASSLASGSLADTQYF
>TRBV7-2|NA|TRBJ1-6|NA
TGTGCCAGCAGCCCTGACAGCTCCTATAATTCACCCCTCCACTTT
CASSPDSSYNSPLHF
>TRBV7-9|NA|TRBJ1-2|TRBD1
TGTGCCAGCAGCTTAACCCAGGACAGGGGATACGGCTACACCTTC
CASSLTQDRGYGYTF
>TRBV9|NA|TRBJ1-2|NA
TGTGCCAGCAGCCCCGGGTCGGGGGACTATGGCTACACCTTC
CASSPGSGDYGYTF
>TRBV6-5|NA|TRBJ1-1|NA
TGTGCCAGCAGTTACGGGGGCAGGGGTGGCACTGAAGCTTTCTTT
CASSYGGRGGTEAFF
>TRBV7-9|NA|TRBJ2-5|NA
TGTGCCAGCAGCCCCGACAGTCAAGAGACCCAGTACTTC
CASSPDSQETQYF
>TRBV6-5|NA|TRBJ2-5|TRBD2
TGTGCCAGCAAAACTAGCGGGGGGGTGGAGACCCAGTACTTC
CASKTSGGVETQYF
>TRBV5-8|NA|TRBJ2-1|NA
TGTGCCAGCAGGGAAACCGGACACCAATACAATGAGCAGTTCTTC
CASRETGHQYNEQFF
>TRBV5-6|once|TRBJ2-1|NA
TGTGCCAGCAGTCTAAAACTCTACAATGAGCAGTTCTTC
CASSLKLYNEQFF
>TRBV28|few|TRBJ2-3|TRBD1
TGTGCCAGTTTAGCGGACAGGGGCGCAGATACGCAGTATTTT
CASLADRGADTQYF
>TRBV6-4|NA|TRBJ2-3|NA
TGTGCCAGCAGTGACTCCGGGAGTGGTGCAGATACGCAGTATTTT
CASSDSGSGADTQYF
>TRBV7-2|NA|TRBJ2-1|TRBD2
TGTGCCAGCAGCCCCGGGGTAGCGGGAGGGTACTACAATGAGCAGTTCTTC
CASSPGVAGGYYNEQFF
>TRBV27|NA|TRBJ2-6|NA
TGTGCCAGCAGTTTAGTGGCGGGAGGGGCCAACGTCCTGACTTTC
CASSLVAGGANVLTF
>TRBV5-1|once|TRBJ2-7|TRBD1
TGCGCCAGCAGCCTCGGACAGGGTCGCGAGCAGTACTTC
CASSLGQGREQYF
>TRBV15|NA|TRBJ1-1|NA
TGTGCCACCAGCCACCGAAGGTCCAGGGTGGGTCTGAACACTGAAGCTTTCTTT
CATSHRRSRVGLNTEAFF
>TRBV19|NA|TRBJ1-1|NA
TGTGCCAGTATCCTAGGGGGGGTGGAAGGGACTGAAGCTTTCTTT
CASILGGVEGTEAFF
>TRBV27|NA|TRBJ1-2|NA
TGTGCCAGCAGTTTCCAAGCCAGGGAGGGATATGGCTACACCTTC
CASSFQAREGYGYTF
>TRBV10-2|once|TRBJ1-6|NA
TGCGCCAGCAGTGACCAGGGCTCCCTCCACTTT
CASSDQGSLHF
>TRBV19|few|TRBJ1-5|TRBD1
TGTGCCGCACATCAATCGGATGGACAGGGGAGATCTCAGCCCCAGCATTTT
CAAHQSDGQGRSQPQHF
>TRBV30|once|TRBJ2-3|TRBD1
TGTGCCTGGAGTGCCGATACAGGGGGGACAGATACGCAGTATTTT
CAWSADTGGTDTQYF
>TRBV25-1|NA|TRBJ1-3|TRBD1
TGTGCCAGCAGTGACGGGACAGGGGTAGGAAACACCATATATTTT
CASSDGTGVGNTIYF
>TRBV4-3|NA|TRBJ1-5|NA
TGCGCCAGCAGCCAAGAACGGGGGGGCAATCAGCCCCAGCATTTT
CASSQERGGNQPQHF
>TRBV19|NA|TRBJ1-4|TRBD1
TGTGCCAGTAGCCCGGGACAGGGTGGAGAAAAACTGTTTTTT
CASSPGQGGEKLFF
>TRBV4-1|NA|TRBJ2-7|TRBD1
TGCGCCAGCAGCCGAGACCCGGGACAGGGTTTAATCGCTTACGAGCAGTACTTC
CASSRDPGQGLIAYEQYF
>TRBV4-3|NA|TRBJ2-1|TRBD2
TGCGCCAGCAGCCAAGCACTAGCGGGAGGTGTCTATGAGCAGTTCTTC
CASSQALAGGVYEQFF
>TRBV5-8|NA|TRBJ2-7|TRBD1
TGTGCCAGCAGCCAGGTAGGACAGGGTGGATACGAGCAGTACTTC
CASSQVGQGGYEQYF
>TRBV6-4|NA|TRBJ2-7|TRBD1
TGTGCCAGCAGTGACTCGGGGACAGTCTCCTACGAGCAGTACTTC
CASSDSGTVSYEQYF
>TRBV7-7|NA|TRBJ1-5|TRBD1
TGTGCTAGCAGCTACTACAGGGGGAATAGCAATCAGCCCCAGCATTTT
CASSYYRGNSNQPQHF
>TRBV6-5|NA|TRBJ2-7|NA
TGTGCCAGCATTCAGATCCACTCCTACGAGCAGTACTTC
CASIQIHSYEQYF
>TRBV28|once|TRBJ2-7|TRBD2
TGTGCCAGCAGTTTATCTAGCGGGATTTACGAGCAGTACTTC
CASSLSSGIYEQYF
>TRBV5-6|NA|TRBJ2-7|NA
TGTGCCAGCAGCTTTTACCCGAACCGGGGATCATACGAGCAGTACTTC
CASSFYPNRGSYEQYF
>TRBV25-1|once|TRBJ2-7|NA
TGTGCCAGCAGTGAGGGCAGGGACTACGAGCAGTACTTC
CASSEGRDYEQYF
>TRBV4-3|once|TRBJ1-3|NA
TGCGCCAGCAGCCAAGACCCTACCATGCCCGGAAACACCATATATTTT
CASSQDPTMPGNTIYF
>TRBV18|NA|TRBJ1-2|NA
TGTGCCAGCTCGAAAACAAGCTATGGCTACACCTTC
CASSKTSYGYTF
>TRBV6-1|few|TRBJ1-2|NA
TGTGCCAGCAGTGCGGACAGCGCATATGGCTACACCTTC
CASSADSAYGYTF
>TRBV11-2|NA|TRBJ2-1|TRBD2
TGTGCCAGCAGCTTAAGGGTTAGCGGGAGGGATAATGAGCAGTTCTTC
CASSLRVSGRDNEQFF
>TRBV28|NA|TRBJ2-7|NA
TGTGCCAGCAGTTCCCGCGAGCAGTACTTC
CASSSREQYF
>TRBV5-6|NA|TRBJ1-1|NA
TGTGCCAGCAGCTTGAGCGGGGTTGAAGCTTTCTTT
CASSLSGVEAFF
>TRBV28|NA|TRBJ2-7|TRBD1
TGTGCCAGCAGTAGGACAGGGGGCTACGAGCAGTACTTC
CASSRTGGYEQYF
>TRBV30|NA|TRBJ1-2|TRBD1
TGTGCCTGGAGTGGCCGAGGGACAGGGTTAGGCTACACCTTC
CAWSGRGTGLGYTF
>TRBV15|NA|TRBJ2-1|TRBD2
TGTGCCACCAGCAGAGAAGCTAGCGGGAGGCCGGGGGATGAGCAGTTCTTC
CATSREASGRPGDEQFF
>TRBV10-2|few|TRBJ1-2|NA
TGCGCCAGCAGTGAGTCTTTTCGGGGTTTTAACTATGGCTACACCTTC
CASSESFRGFNYGYTF